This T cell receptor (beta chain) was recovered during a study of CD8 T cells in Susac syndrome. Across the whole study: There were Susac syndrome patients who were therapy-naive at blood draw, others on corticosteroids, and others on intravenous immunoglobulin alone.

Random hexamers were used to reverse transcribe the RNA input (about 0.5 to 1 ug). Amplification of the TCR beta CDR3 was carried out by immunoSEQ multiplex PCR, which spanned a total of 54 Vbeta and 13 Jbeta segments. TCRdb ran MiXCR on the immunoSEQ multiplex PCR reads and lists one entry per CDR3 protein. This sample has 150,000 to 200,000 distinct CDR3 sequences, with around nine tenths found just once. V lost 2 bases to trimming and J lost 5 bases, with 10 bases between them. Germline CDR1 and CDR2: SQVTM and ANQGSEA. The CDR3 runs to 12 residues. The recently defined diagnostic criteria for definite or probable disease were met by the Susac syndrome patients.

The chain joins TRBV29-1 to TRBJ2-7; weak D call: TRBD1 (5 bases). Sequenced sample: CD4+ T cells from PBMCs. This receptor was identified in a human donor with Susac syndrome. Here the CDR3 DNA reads TGCAGCGTTGAAATCCTAGGGGACGAGCAGTACTTC. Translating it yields CSVEILGDEQYF.